This note documents a single T cell receptor beta chain sequence. Its antigen is not identified. Germline CDR1 MDHEN, CDR2 SYDVKM. The CDR3 spans 16 residues. With 5 bases clipped from V and 4 bases from J, the junction kept 6 bases outside the gene matches. TCRdb re-analysed the reads in MiXCR, keeping a single row per CDR3 protein. The profile shows roughly 920,000 distinct CDR3 sequences, roughly 30% of them singletons. The data belong to a study of T cell repertoires in cytomegalovirus infection. About the research overall: Indications came from public TCR beta signatures; they pointed to CMV infection and to a matching HLA type. Points from the study as a whole: HLA-C-restricted TCR beta clonotypes specific for CMV led the ex vivo response. Summed frequency of public TCR beta families distinguished CMV carriers with the relevant HLA.

The sample was cultured CD8+ T cells from PBMCs, taken from culture after CMV antigen stimulation. The sequence was collected from a human donor in good health (CMV status not recorded). Some clones in this sample may be carry-over from other donors' samples. The chain couples TRBV28 to TRBJ2-1, with 12 bases aligning to TRBD2. The CDR3 reads CASSLGLAGLYNEQFF. In nucleotides, the CDR3 is TGTGCCAGCAGTCTCGGACTAGCGGGGCTGTACAATGAGCAGTTCTTC.